This T cell receptor beta chain appears in the sequencing data of a study of blood T cell repertoires in COVID-19. About the research overall: Acute-phase and convalescent COVID-19 samples originated in the United States, Italy and Spain. The analysed material was cDNA or gDNA that came from T cells, B-cell-depleted T cells, or PBMCs.

Per the original methods: Quantification of nucleated cells was approximated via reference gene primer amplification. Clones were read by immunoSEQ multiplex PCR, and TCRdb kept only the in-frame ones, dropping some. The V and J calls and clone size come from that table; D and trimming were worked out from the DNA. The data contain around 150,000 clones, less than 90% of them singletons. Seattle cases were enrolled at active infection and followed longitudinally. Germline trimming cut 5 bases from V and 6 bases from J; bases unmatched to any gene: 6. The CDR3 extends over 14 amino acids. The germline gives CDR1 LNHDA, CDR2 SQIVND (reference sequence). The table lists this clone with a few counts.

The receptor's source is a man aged 25-45 years with COVID-19, enrolled during active disease. The genes are TRBV19 and TRBJ2-2, with TRBD1 identical over 7 bases. Sample: peripheral blood. The CDR3 reads CASSEWTGAGELFF. CDR3 DNA: TGTGCCAGTAGTGAGTGGACAGGCGCCGGGGAGCTGTTTTTT.